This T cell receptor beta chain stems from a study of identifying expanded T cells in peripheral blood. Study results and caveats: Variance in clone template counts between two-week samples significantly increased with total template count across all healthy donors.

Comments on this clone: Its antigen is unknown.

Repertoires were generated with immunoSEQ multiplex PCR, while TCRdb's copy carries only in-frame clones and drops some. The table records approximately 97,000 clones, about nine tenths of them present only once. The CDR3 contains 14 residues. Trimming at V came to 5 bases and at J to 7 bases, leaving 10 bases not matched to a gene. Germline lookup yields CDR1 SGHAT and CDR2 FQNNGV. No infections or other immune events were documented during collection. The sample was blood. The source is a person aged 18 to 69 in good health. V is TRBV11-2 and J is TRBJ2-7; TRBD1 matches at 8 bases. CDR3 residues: CASSVGDRPGEQYF. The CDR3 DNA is TGTGCCAGCAGCGTAGGGGACAGGCCGGGGGAGCAGTACTTC.